This T cell receptor beta chain emerged from a study of blood T cell repertoires in COVID-19. On the study more broadly: Acute-phase and convalescent COVID-19 samples originated in the United States, Italy and Spain.

Per the germline V gene, CDR1 is SGHRS and CDR2 is YFSETQ. The CDR3 spans 14 residues. Germline trimming cut 4 bases from V and 3 bases from J; bases unmatched to any gene: 2. Only in-frame clones appear in the TCRdb table, and some are missing; sequencing was by immunoSEQ multiplex PCR. The table has 250,000 to 350,000 clones, approximately 89% seen once. The sequence was collected from a woman aged 55-70 years with acute or convalescent COVID-19. The V gene is TRBV5-1, the J gene TRBJ2-2, with TRBD2 matching over 8 bases. The sample comprised peripheral blood. The CDR3 here is CASSRAGDTGELFF. The CDR3 region has the DNA TGCGCCAGCAGCCGAGCGGGAGACACCGGGGAGCTGTTTTTT.